This T cell receptor beta chain comes out of a study of regulatory T cells in long-lasting Graves disease. The length of the CDR3 is 15 residues. With V trimmed by 5 bases and J by 3 bases, 7 bases remained unmatched. The germline V gene has CDR1 MNHNS and CDR2 SASEGT. The time point: persistent/refractory GD, antithyroid drugs over 5 years with positive TRAb. Researchers made the TCR library from RNA that was extracted from PBMCs. This clonotype was seen repeatedly, ten times or more. Its antigen remains unknown. Findings of the study overall: Owing to a sample size that was small, accuracy may have been reduced. There was favoring of TRBV28, TRBJ1-2 and TRBJ2-5 in persistent disease.

Researchers made TCR beta libraries by using iRepertoire HTBI primers and running Arm-PCR on CDR3 regions. Authors' analysis steps: Across the samples, identification revealed about 62 TRBV and more than twelve TRBJ segments. MiXCR, applied by TCRdb to the multiplex PCR reads, yields one record per CDR3 protein. The V and J calls were not made by the authors but by TCRdb's processing. The sample yields more than 650,000 distinct CDR3 sequences, about 32% seen once. V usage is TRBV6-1 and J usage is TRBJ1-2; 9 bases are a match to TRBD1. This sample comprised peripheral blood mononuclear cells (PBMCs), obtained when the disease was refractory, from a patient treated with antithyroid drugs. The sequence derives from a female donor with Graves disease. CDR3 coding DNA: TGTGCCAGCAGTAACACCGGGACAGGGCACTATGGCTACACCTTC. Translation gives CASSNTGTGHYGYTF.